The 13 T cell receptor beta chains given below trace back to one sample, sequenced in a study of T cell repertoires in cytomegalovirus infection. MiXCR, applied by TCRdb to the reads, yields one record per CDR3 protein. This table holds 480,000 or so distinct CDR3 sequences, 11% found once. The sequenced material came from PBMCs. Source of these receptors: a human donor in good health (CMV status not recorded). Some clones in this sample may be carry-over from other donors' samples.

J is TRBJ2-1 and V is TRBV3-1, with D possibly matching TRBD2 (5 bases). The CDR3 loop spans 14 amino acids. Trimming shortened V by 0 bases and J by 5 bases, and 8 bases separated the two germline ends. Germline lookup yields CDR1 LGHDT and CDR2 YNNKEL (reference sequence). CDR3 nucleotide sequence: TGTGCCAGCAGCCAAGAGGGAGCCCACAATGAGCAGTTCTTC. Its protein product is CASSQEGAHNEQFF.

This clonotype was seen ten or more times. One end of the junction fails to match germline, which may point to a read error. The rearrangement links TRBV12-3 or TRBV12-4 to TRBJ1-5, with TRBD1 matching 7 bases. This CDR3 is 14 amino acids long. The CDR3 is CASSYTGGNQPQHF. The CDR3 DNA reads as TGTGCCAGTAGTTACACAGGGGGCAATCAGCCCCAGCATTTT.

CDR3: CASSPGGSGNSYEQYF. In DNA form, the CDR3 reads TGTGCCAGCAGCCCCGGGGGTAGCGGGAACTCCTACGAGCAGTACTTC. The chain uses TRBV5-4 and TRBJ2-7; 8 positions agree with TRBD2. Germline assignment: CDR1 SGHNT and CDR2 YYREEE (reference sequence). V was pared by 4 bases and J by 0 bases, with 9 bases of the junction left unmatched. The CDR3 contains 16 residues.

This clonotype was counted many times. This rearrangement joins TRBV6-2 or TRBV6-3 to TRBJ2-7; no definite D call. V lost 2 bases and J lost 5, with 13 bases in between. This CDR3 has 14 amino acids. Germline values: CDR1 MNHEY, CDR2 SVGEGT. For the CDR3, the DNA is TGTGCCAGCAGTTACACCCGACGGATGGACGAGCAGTACTTC. Protein sequence: CASSYTRRMDEQYF.

This clonotype was seen ten or more times. V and J are TRBV29-1 and TRBJ2-7; TRBD1 might be the D (5 bases). In germline, CDR1 is SQVTM, CDR2 ANQGSEA. This CDR3 contains 11 residues. Deletions cut 6 bases from V and 7 bases from J, with 13 bases between. CDR3 DNA: TGCAGCGTCACCAGGGCTGGGGAGCAGTACTTC. It yields the protein CSVTRAGEQYF.

This clonotype was detected many times. This chain's CDR3 is CASSSTRGADTQYF. In nucleotides, the CDR3 is TGTGCCAGCAGCTCGACAAGGGGGGCAGATACGCAGTATTTT. The V gene is TRBV11-2, the J gene TRBJ2-3; D is tentatively TRBD1 or TRBD2 (6 bases each). V gave up 4 bases and J gave up 4 bases, with 12 bases separating them. CDR1 and CDR2 from the germline V gene are SGHAT and FQNNGV. This CDR3 contains 14 residues.

This clonotype showed up many times. The genes are TRBV7-9 and TRBJ2-5; perhaps TRBD2 as D (6 bases). Trimming cost V 2 bases and J 2 bases, with 9 bases left between them. The CDR3 has 14 amino acids. The germline CDR1 and CDR2 sequences are SEHNR and FQNEAQ (reference sequence). CDR3 loop: CASSLLADQETQYF. The CDR3 nucleotides are TGTGCCAGCAGCTTATTAGCGGATCAAGAGACCCAGTACTTC. Full variable domain (remainder filled in from reference TRBV7-9 and TRBJ2-5): DTGVSQNPRHKITKRGQNVTFRCDPISEHNRLYWYRQTLGQGPEFLTYFQNEAQLEKSRLLSDRFSAERPKGSFSTLEIQRTEQGDSAMYLCASSLLADQETQYFGPGTRLLVL.

This clonotype appeared many times. The chain uses TRBV28 and TRBJ2-3; tentative D call: TRBD1 (6 bases). Germline V gene lookup returns CDR1 MDHEN and CDR2 SYDVKM. This CDR3 contains 17 residues. Between the trimmed V and J ends, which lost 3 bases and 6 bases, there was a span of 22 bases. DNA of the CDR3: TGTGCCAGCAGTTTCCCCCCGGGACACGGGAAGGGCGATACGCAGTATTTT. It is translated as CASSFPPGHGKGDTQYF.

This clonotype was picked up many times. This sequence joins TRBV7-6 and TRBJ2-3; 7 bases map to TRBD1. The germline CDR1 and CDR2 sequences are SGHVS and FNYEAQ. The junction had 11 bases not matched to a gene; V was cut back by 4 bases and J by 1 base. CDR3 length: 17 residues. CDR3 in amino acids: CASSSPGQSYGTDTQYF. The CDR3 coding sequence is TGTGCCAGCAGCTCCCCGGGACAGAGCTATGGCACAGATACGCAGTATTTT.

This rearrangement joins TRBV12-3 or TRBV12-4 to TRBJ1-2; a possible D gene is TRBD1 (5 bases). CDR3 size: 14 residues. Trimming left V 1 base short and J 8 bases short, with 14 bases between. CDR3 nucleotides: TGTGCCAGCAGTTTAGGTAGCAGGGTGGAAGGCTACACCTTC. This codes for CASSLGSRVEGYTF.

The rearrangement joins TRBV20-1 to TRBJ1-5; 7 bases fit TRBD1. There are 12 residues in the CDR3. Trimming cost V 4 bases and J 6 bases; bases outside gene matches: 3. Germline lookup yields CDR1 DFQATT and CDR2 SNEGSKA (reference sequence). The CDR3 DNA reads TGCAGTGCTATCGACAGGGTTCAGCCCCAGCATTTT. Translation: CSAIDRVQPQHF.

This clonotype came up many times. The J gene is TRBJ2-5, the V gene TRBV10-3; D might be TRBD2 (6 bases). Germline V lookup: CDR1 ENHRY, CDR2 SYGVKD. The V gene lost 2 bases and the J gene lost 4 bases, with 11 bases spanning the gap. The CDR3 runs to 14 residues. The CDR3 DNA reads TGTGCCATCAGTGAGATCACCGGGAGAGAGACCCAGTACTTC. It yields the protein CAISEITGRETQYF.

This clonotype appeared many times. This chain connects TRBV11-2 to TRBJ1-3, with D hard to call. CDR1 is SGHAT, CDR2 FQNNGV, per germline. Trimming took 2 bases from V and 4 from J, leaving 12 bases between them. This CDR3 contains 15 residues. The CDR3 DNA reads as TGTGCCAGCAGCTTATCGTGGGTTGGCGGAAACACCATATATTTT. This encodes CASSLSWVGGNTIYF.